One sample yielded the 21 T cell receptor beta chains listed below, sequenced in a study of T cell responses to AZD1222 COVID-19 vaccine. Repertoires were generated with immunoSEQ multiplex PCR, while TCRdb's copy carries only in-frame clones and drops some. In the table there are some 120,000 clones, more than 70% of which are singletons. The sample here was peripheral blood, taken on day 0 of AZD1222 vaccination. These receptor sequences come from an adult in good health.

The chain couples TRBV5-6 to TRBJ2-7; TRBD1 agrees at 8 bases. This CDR3 region has 16 residues. Germline CDR1 is SGHDT and CDR2 is YYEEEE. J gave up 4 bases and V 0 bases, and 9 bases lay outside the gene matches. CDR3 loop: CASSLARLRGRYEQYF. In nucleotides, the CDR3 is TGTGCCAGCAGCTTGGCTCGTCTCAGGGGGCGTTACGAGCAGTACTTC.

V gene TRBV9 combines with J gene TRBJ2-2; no definite D call. The CDR3 is 15 residues long. V lost 0 bases to trimming and J lost 5 bases, with 11 bases between them. The germline CDR1 and CDR2 sequences are SGDLS and YYNGEE. CDR3: CASSVDGDITGELFF. Written as DNA, the CDR3 is TGTGCCAGCAGCGTAGACGGAGATATAACCGGGGAGCTGTTTTTT.

The chain links TRBV15 to TRBJ1-1; 9 bases agree with TRBD1. V gave up 3 bases and J gave up 3 bases; unmatched junction bases: 5. This CDR3 comprises 15 residues. Germline-derived CDR1 and CDR2 are LNHNV and YYDKDF (reference sequence). CDR3 nucleotides: TGTGCCACCAGCAGGTACAGGGGGCAGGACACTGAAGCTTTCTTT. Translation: CATSRYRGQDTEAFF.

The chain couples TRBV12-2 to TRBJ1-2. TRBV12-2 corresponds to a pseudogene. The CDR3 spans 15 residues. The CDR3 loop reads CASRCPGWGTYGYTF. In DNA form, the CDR3 reads TGTGCAAGTCGCTGTCCCGGGTGGGGGACCTATGGCTACACCTTC.

V usage is TRBV6-4 and J usage is TRBJ2-7; 11 bases are shared with TRBD2. The CDR3 contains 15 residues. Germline V gene lookup returns CDR1 MRHNA and CDR2 SNTAGT. V was pared by 5 bases and J by 2 bases, with 5 bases of the junction left unmatched. Written as DNA, the CDR3 is TGTGCCAGCAGTCAGTTTAGCGGGAGGGCCTACGAGCAGTACTTC. This codes for CASSQFSGRAYEQYF.

V is TRBV9 and J is TRBJ2-3, with D unresolved. This CDR3 is 15 amino acids long. V lost 2 bases, J lost 0 bases, and 10 bases lay in between. CDR1 is SGDLS and CDR2 is YYNGEE in the germline V gene. CDR3 region: CASSVEGTSTDTQYF. CDR3 nucleotide sequence: TGTGCCAGCAGCGTCGAAGGAACCAGCACAGATACGCAGTATTTT.

CDR3 sequence: CASSLGEYSNQPQHF. The CDR3 DNA reads TGTGCCAGCAGCTTAGGAGAGTATAGCAATCAGCCCCAGCATTTT. The chain employs TRBV7-8 and TRBJ1-5; D is unresolved. The CDR3 consists of 15 residues. With 1 base removed from V and 0 bases from J, the gap between germline ends came to 7 bases. Germline assignment: CDR1 SGHVS and CDR2 FQNEAQ.

This clone was recorded only once. This rearrangement joins TRBV6-5 to TRBJ1-5; 8 bases agree with TRBD1. V lost 0 bases, J lost 6 bases, and 7 bases stayed unmatched. The CDR3 extends over 16 amino acids. The germline V gene has CDR1 MNHEY and CDR2 SVGAGI. CDR3 sequence reads: CASSYSTGQGSQPQHF. In DNA, the CDR3 is TGTGCCAGCAGTTACTCCACTGGACAGGGAAGTCAGCCCCAGCATTTT.

The chain is built from TRBV19 and TRBJ1-3; tentative D call: TRBD1 (5 bases). The V end was cut by 4 bases, the J end by 3 bases, with 10 bases between. The CDR3 is 14 amino acids. Germline V gene lookup returns CDR1 LNHDA and CDR2 SQIVND (reference sequence). CDR3 region: CASSNRRVGNTIYF. The CDR3 DNA reads as TGTGCCAGTAGTAACCGCAGGGTTGGAAACACCATATATTTT.

This chain connects TRBV5-1 to TRBJ1-6; D unresolved. Trimming took 2 bases from V and 8 from J, leaving 8 bases between them. This CDR3 is built from 13 residues. Germline V gene lookup returns CDR1 SGHRS and CDR2 YFSETQ. The CDR3 region is CASSLRPHSPLHF. CDR3 in DNA: TGCGCCAGCAGCTTACGCCCTCATTCACCCCTCCACTTT.

V is TRBV11-3 and J is TRBJ2-3; 8 nucleotides agree with TRBD1. J gave up 4 bases and V 5 bases, and 14 bases lay outside the gene matches. Germline lookup yields CDR1 SGHNT and CDR2 YENEEA. CDR3 length: 17 residues. The CDR3 spells CASSPRRGQVFPDTQYF. CDR3 coding DNA: TGTGCCAGCAGCCCCCGAAGGGGACAGGTTTTTCCAGATACGCAGTATTTT.

The V call is TRBV27, the J call TRBJ2-3, with D perhaps matching TRBD2 (6 bases). Germline CDR1 reads MNHEY; CDR2 reads SMNVEV (reference sequence). The V end lost 0 bases, the J end lost 6 bases, and 10 bases lay between the germline ends. The CDR3 contains 14 residues. CDR3 sequence: CASSLSLATDTQYF. The CDR3 bases are TGTGCCAGCAGTTTATCACTAGCAACTGATACGCAGTATTTT.

V gene TRBV2 combines with J gene TRBJ2-1; the D call may be TRBD1 or TRBD2 (5 bases each). Germline V gene data show CDR1 as SNHLY and CDR2 as FYNNEI. The CDR3 is 16 amino acids. The V and J ends lost 6 bases and 8 bases respectively, with 23 bases between them. This CDR3 is CASRPGTRTQHDEQFF. The CDR3 nucleotides are TGTGCCAGCAGACCCGGGACCCGAACCCAACACGATGAGCAGTTCTTC.

This clone was recorded a few times. The chain combines TRBV4-3 with TRBJ1-1; tentatively, D is TRBD1 (5 bases). This CDR3 region has 13 residues. V dropped 1 base and J dropped 10 bases, with 13 bases sitting between them. Per the germline V gene, CDR1 is LGHNA and CDR2 is YSLEER. The CDR3 DNA reads as TGCGCCAGCAGCCAAGCAGGGTTGAGTGTAGCTTTCTTT. Its translation: CASSQAGLSVAFF.

The sample holds a few counts of this clone. The rearrangement links TRBV6-2 or TRBV6-3 to TRBJ2-1; possibly TRBD1 for D (6 bases). CDR3 length: 15 amino acids. Trimming removed 0 bases at V and 9 bases at J, with 15 bases between. Germline CDR1 is MNHEY and CDR2 is SVGEGT. CDR3 coding DNA: TGTGCCAGCAGTTACTCGGCAGGGGAAGGGCGTGAGCAGTTCTTC. Amino acid sequence: CASSYSAGEGREQFF.

This rearrangement joins TRBV29-1 to TRBJ1-1, with D possibly being TRBD1 (5 bases). V was shortened by 7 bases and J by 3 bases, with 6 bases between the two germline ends. The CDR3 totals 10 residues. Germline V lookup: CDR1 SQVTM, CDR2 ANQGSEA. CDR3 protein: CSARDTEAFF. The DNA of the CDR3 is TGCAGCGCCAGGGACACTGAAGCTTTCTTT.

The rearrangement links TRBV28 to TRBJ1-6; D might be TRBD1 (5 bases). Germline CDR1 is MDHEN and CDR2 is SYDVKM. The CDR3 covers 15 residues. The V gene lost 5 bases and the J gene lost 8 bases, with 16 bases spanning the gap. CDR3 sequence: CASSNMGTVDSPLHF. The CDR3, as DNA: TGTGCCAGCAGTAATATGGGGACTGTTGATTCACCCCTCCACTTT.

This chain links TRBV5-1 with TRBJ2-2; 7 positions match TRBD2. J was trimmed by 1 base and V by 3 bases; bases with no gene match: 3. The length of the CDR3 is 15 residues. The germline CDR1 and CDR2 sequences are SGHRS and YFSETQ. This CDR3 reads CASSSTGGNTGELFF. The CDR3 DNA reads TGCGCCAGCAGCTCGACGGGAGGGAACACCGGGGAGCTGTTTTTT.

The chain couples TRBV7-9 to TRBJ1-1; 7 bases map to TRBD1. CDR1 is SEHNR and CDR2 is FQNEAQ in the germline V gene (reference sequence). V lost 2 bases, J lost 8 bases, and 8 bases stayed unmatched. The CDR3 extends over 14 amino acids. CDR3 protein: CASSLRQGGTEAFF. CDR3 nucleotides: TGTGCCAGCAGCTTACGTCAGGGGGGGACCGAAGCTTTCTTT.

The chain employs TRBV20-1 and TRBJ1-1; D ambiguous. In germline, CDR1 is DFQATT, CDR2 SNEGSKA (reference sequence). Trimming cost V 2 bases and J 7 bases, with 8 bases left between them. There are 11 residues in the CDR3. CDR3 coding DNA: TGCAGTGCTAGATCGGTCGGTGAAGCTTTCTTT. This encodes CSARSVGEAFF.

V gene TRBV6-1 combines with J gene TRBJ2-5, with 7 bases lining up with TRBD1. Trimming cost V 1 base and J 3 bases; bases outside gene matches: 11. This CDR3 region has 17 residues. Germline CDR1 and CDR2: MNHNS and SASEGT. CDR3 in DNA: TGTGCCAGCAGTGAAGAGGCTTGGGGACAGATTAAAGAGACCCAGTACTTC. Translation: CASSEEAWGQIKETQYF.